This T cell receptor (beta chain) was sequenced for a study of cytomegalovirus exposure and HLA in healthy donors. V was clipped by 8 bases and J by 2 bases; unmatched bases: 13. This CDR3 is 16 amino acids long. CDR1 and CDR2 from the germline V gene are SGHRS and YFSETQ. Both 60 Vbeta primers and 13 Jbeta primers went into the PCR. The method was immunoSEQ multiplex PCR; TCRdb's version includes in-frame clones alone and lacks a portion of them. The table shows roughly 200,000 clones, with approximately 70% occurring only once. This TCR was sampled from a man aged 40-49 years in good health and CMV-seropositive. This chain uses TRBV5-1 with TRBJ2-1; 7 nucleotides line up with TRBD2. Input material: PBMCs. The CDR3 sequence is CASSPLAGEAYNEQFF. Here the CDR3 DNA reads TGCGCCAGTTCCCCTTTGGCGGGGGAGGCCTACAATGAGCAGTTCTTC.